The 26 T cell receptor beta chains listed next were all sequenced from one sample in a study of radiation and T cells in renal cell carcinoma. Sequencing used immunoSEQ multiplex PCR; TCRdb keeps in-frame clones, though not all of them. The top ten hold roughly 7% of the sample, which has approximately 94,000 clones, 82% seen once. Time point noted: baseline pretreatment blood. Treatment given: 15 Gy SBRT to primary tumor, nephrectomy 4 weeks later. This material consisted of blood, taken from a patient whose treatment included radiotherapy and nephrectomy. The receptors were sampled from a man aged 55 to 69 with renal cell carcinoma.

V usage is TRBV10-3 and J usage is TRBJ2-7; no clear D. CDR1 is ENHRY and CDR2 is SYGVKD in the germline V gene. CDR3 length: 11 amino acids. Trimming removed 8 bases from V and 6 bases from J, with 11 bases in between. CDR3 DNA: TGTGCCATCCGAGATCCGTTCGAGCAGTACTTC. Its translation is CAIRDPFEQYF.

This clone was found once. The V call is TRBV28, the J call TRBJ1-5; 9 positions match TRBD1. There are 16 residues in the CDR3. With V trimmed by 3 bases and J by 2 bases, 5 bases remained unmatched. CDR1 and CDR2 (germline): MDHEN, SYDVKM. CDR3 sequence (DNA): TGTGCCAGCAGTTTGGACAGGGGCGGAGGCAATCAGCCCCAGCATTTT. This codes for CASSLDRGGGNQPQHF.

This clone was recorded many times. One junction end does not reproduce the germline sequence, and a read error may be involved. The V call is TRBV7-9, the J call TRBJ2-7, with TRBD1 matching over 7 bases. CDR3 size: 15 residues. Germline CDR1 reads SEHNR; CDR2 reads FQNEAQ (reference sequence). CDR3 residues: CASRLDRVGSYEQYF. As DNA, the CDR3 is TGTGCCAGCAGATTAGACAGGGTGGGTTCCTACGAGCAGTACTTC.

V and J are TRBV6-5 and TRBJ2-3; possible D gene TRBD2, 6 bases. Looked up from germline, CDR1 is MNHEY and CDR2 is SVGAGI. The CDR3 is 15 residues long. V was cut by 0 bases and J by 4 bases, with 11 bases left in between. Here the CDR3 DNA reads TGTGCCAGCAGTTACTCCTGGAGGGAGCCAGATACGCAGTATTTT. Encoded protein: CASSYSWREPDTQYF.

The chain employs TRBV28 and TRBJ2-7, with D perhaps TRBD1 or TRBD2 (6 bases each). The length of the CDR3 is 14 residues. The germline V and J ends were trimmed by 7 bases and 2 bases, with 15 bases remaining between them. The germline CDR1 and CDR2 sequences are MDHEN and SYDVKM. CDR3 bases: TGTGCCAGCAAGGGGGGAGTGAGCCCCTACGAGCAGTACTTC. Translating gives CASKGGVSPYEQYF.

The gene calls are TRBV28 and TRBJ2-3; 12 nucleotides line up with TRBD2. Trimming cost V 6 bases and J 5 bases; bases outside gene matches: 6. From germline, CDR1 is MDHEN and CDR2 SYDVKM. This CDR3 has 15 amino acids. Here the CDR3 reads CASRPLAGGRDTQYF. CDR3 nucleotide sequence: TGTGCCAGCAGGCCACTAGCGGGAGGACGAGATACGCAGTATTTT. Drawing the rest from reference TRBV28 and TRBJ2-3, the complete variable domain is DVKVTQSSRYLVKRTGEKVFLECVQDMDHENMFWYRQDPGLGLRLIYFSYDVKMKEKGDIPEGYSVSREKKERFSLILESASTNQTSMYLCASRPLAGGRDTQYFGPGTRLTVL.

The V call is TRBV5-6, the J call TRBJ2-1, with 7 bases identical to TRBD2. Germline CDR1 SGHDT, CDR2 YYEEEE. Trimming at V came to 4 bases and at J to 7 bases, leaving 11 bases not matched to a gene. CDR3 length: 15 residues. CDR3 DNA: TGTGCCAGCAGCGTGGCTAGCGGCTTGAGTAATGAGCAGTTCTTC. Protein sequence: CASSVASGLSNEQFF.

The V call is TRBV11-3, the J call TRBJ2-1; D gene ambiguous. V was cut by 3 bases and J by 0 bases, with 6 bases left in between. CDR1 SGHNT and CDR2 YENEEA come from the germline V gene. The CDR3 totals 14 residues. The CDR3 DNA follows: TGTGCCAGCAGCTTGGCCAGCTCCTACAATGAGCAGTTCTTC. This gives the protein CASSLASSYNEQFF.

This rearrangement joins TRBV11-1 to TRBJ1-1; a weak D match, TRBD1 (5 bases). Trimming pared 0 bases from V and 0 bases from J, leaving 11 bases between. The germline V gene encodes CDR1 SGHAT and CDR2 FQDESV (reference sequence). This CDR3 has 16 residues. The CDR3 region is CASSLAQGSMNTEAFF. The CDR3 DNA reads TGTGCCAGCAGCTTAGCCCAGGGCAGCATGAACACTGAAGCTTTCTTT.

The chain uses TRBV7-2 and TRBJ1-3, with D tentatively TRBD1 (5 bases). The CDR3 contains 15 residues. Germline values: CDR1 SGHTA, CDR2 FQGNSA. V was clipped by 5 bases and J by 4 bases, with 15 bases between them. CDR3 sequence: CASSPSLGAGNTIYF. The CDR3 DNA sequence: TGTGCCAGCAGCCCGTCCCTTGGGGCCGGAAACACCATATATTTT.

This sequence joins TRBV5-1 and TRBJ2-5, with 7 bases fitting TRBD2. The CDR3 spans 13 residues. The ends lost 4 bases at V and 5 bases at J; junction bases unmatched: 5. Germline-derived CDR1 and CDR2 are SGHRS and YFSETQ. The CDR3 region has the DNA TGCGCCAGCAGCACCATGGGGGGGGAGACCCAGTACTTC. Translated: CASSTMGGETQYF.

This clone was observed at least ten times. This chain connects TRBV30 to TRBJ2-3; tentatively, D is TRBD2 (6 bases). CDR1 is GTSNPN, CDR2 SVGIG, per germline (reference sequence). Deletions cut 4 bases from V and 4 bases from J, with 12 bases between. CDR3 length: 13 amino acids. The CDR3 here is CAWITLAADTQYF. For the CDR3, the DNA is TGTGCCTGGATAACACTAGCTGCAGATACGCAGTATTTT.

This clone was detected a few times. This sequence joins TRBV6-1 and TRBJ2-7; TRBD2 is a possible D gene (5 bases). This CDR3 region has 15 residues. Germline CDR1 is MNHNS and CDR2 is SASEGT. The ends were cut back, 6 bases at V and 1 base at J, with 16 bases in the middle. The CDR3 spells CASSLRGSISYEQYF. CDR3 coding DNA: TGTGCCAGCAGCCTCCGGGGTTCCATTTCCTACGAGCAGTACTTC.

This chain links TRBV5-1 with TRBJ2-2, with D hard to call. V lost 0 bases to trimming and J lost 6 bases, with 15 bases between them. The germline CDR1 and CDR2 sequences are SGHRS and YFSETQ. The CDR3 is 16 amino acids. This CDR3 is CASSLEGFVQAGELFF. CDR3 sequence (DNA): TGCGCCAGCAGCTTGGAGGGTTTCGTGCAGGCCGGGGAGCTGTTTTTT.

The rearrangement joins TRBV5-4 to TRBJ2-1; possibly TRBD1 or TRBD2 for D (5 bases each). Germline CDR1 and CDR2: SGHNT and YYREEE (reference sequence). This CDR3 has 15 amino acids. V dropped 7 bases and J dropped 0 bases, with 14 bases sitting between them. CDR3 nucleotides: TGTGCCAGCGCCCCGGGACCCACCTCCTACAATGAGCAGTTCTTC. Translating it yields CASAPGPTSYNEQFF.

The rearrangement links TRBV4-2 to TRBJ2-3, with 11 bases matching TRBD1. V trimming: 0 bases; J trimming: 4 bases; junction bases outside the gene matches: 3. The CDR3 runs to 16 residues. Per the germline V gene, CDR1 is LGHNA and CDR2 is YNFKEQ. CDR3: CASSQDLGQGADTQYF. For the CDR3, the DNA is TGTGCCAGCAGCCAAGATCTGGGACAGGGGGCAGATACGCAGTATTTT.

CDR3 nucleotide sequence: TGCGCCAGCAGCCAAGCTGGGGCAGGGGCCTATGGCTACACCTTC. Translated, it gives CASSQAGAGAYGYTF. The rearrangement joins TRBV4-3 to TRBJ1-2; the D gene is possibly TRBD1 (6 bases). Germline V lookup: CDR1 LGHNA, CDR2 YSLEER. CDR3 length: 15 amino acids. Trimming cost V 1 base and J 4 bases, with 13 bases left between them.

The gene calls are TRBV10-1 and TRBJ2-7; D uncertain. Germline CDR1 and CDR2: WNHNN and SYGVQD (reference sequence). Trimming removed 3 bases at V and 6 bases at J, with 12 bases between. The CDR3 runs to 13 residues. This CDR3 is CASSEPTPSEQYF. In DNA form, the CDR3 reads TGCGCCAGCAGTGAACCTACCCCGTCCGAGCAGTACTTC.

The V and J genes are TRBV6-6 and TRBJ2-3; possibly TRBD2 for D (6 bases). The CDR3 has 16 residues. Germline V gives CDR1 MNHNY, CDR2 SVGAGI (reference sequence). The V end was cut by 2 bases, the J end by 6 bases, with 18 bases between. The CDR3 reads CASSYAGRLELDTQYF. The CDR3 DNA reads as TGTGCCAGCAGTTACGCGGGACGCCTTGAATTGGATACGCAGTATTTT.

The chain carries TRBV28 and TRBJ2-7; a possible D gene is TRBD1 (5 bases). Germline lookup yields CDR1 MDHEN and CDR2 SYDVKM. The CDR3 length is 15 residues. Trimming pared 6 bases from V and 0 bases from J, leaving 15 bases between. DNA of the CDR3: TGTGCCAGCAGCGTAGGGGTGCCCCTCTCCTACGAGCAGTACTTC. Translated: CASSVGVPLSYEQYF.

The chain carries TRBV5-1 and TRBJ2-1; 10 bases map to TRBD2. Germline assignment: CDR1 SGHRS and CDR2 YFSETQ. The CDR3 sequence is 16 residues long. The junction had 8 bases not matched to a gene; V was cut back by 0 bases and J by 8 bases. The CDR3 DNA reads as TGCGCCAGCAGCTTGGGGGGAGTAGCGGGAGGCCATGAGCAGTTCTTC. Its protein product is CASSLGGVAGGHEQFF.

The chain employs TRBV5-4 and TRBJ2-3, with TRBD2 as a possible D gene (5 bases). CDR3 length equals 15 residues. Per germline, CDR1 SGHNT and CDR2 YYREEE (reference sequence). Deletions cut 7 bases from V and 7 bases from J, with 22 bases between. The CDR3 DNA sequence: TGTGCCAGCCACGCAAAGAGGGAGCTGGAAAATACGCAGTATTTT. This codes for CASHAKRELENTQYF.

The chain is built from TRBV9 and TRBJ2-1; D is undetermined. Germline V lookup: CDR1 SGDLS, CDR2 YYNGEE. The ends were cut back, 1 base at V and 5 bases at J, with 7 bases in the middle. This CDR3 is built from 13 residues. Written as DNA, the CDR3 is TGTGCCAGCAGCGTACCCCGAAACAATGAGCAGTTCTTC. Translated: CASSVPRNNEQFF.

DNA for the CDR3: TGTGCCAGTAGTCAGGGTCCTGGAAACACCATATATTTT. Translation gives CASSQGPGNTIYF. V is TRBV19 and J is TRBJ1-3; tentatively, D is TRBD1 (5 bases). V lost 5 bases and J 2 bases, leaving 7 bases between the germline ends. The CDR3 runs 13 residues. Germline lookup yields CDR1 LNHDA and CDR2 SQIVND (reference sequence).

The J gene is TRBJ2-6, the V gene TRBV28; D is uncertain. CDR3 size: 14 residues. CDR1 is MDHEN and CDR2 is SYDVKM in the germline V gene. V lost 6 bases to trimming and J lost 0 bases, with 6 bases between them. CDR3 in amino acids: CASRISSGANVLTF. The CDR3 DNA sequence: TGTGCCAGCAGGATCAGCTCTGGGGCCAACGTCCTGACTTTC.

The chain has TRBV27 and TRBJ1-2; no clear D gene. The V gene lost 3 bases and the J gene lost 0 bases, with 5 bases spanning the gap. CDR3 length equals 13 residues. Germline-derived CDR1 and CDR2 are MNHEY and SMNVEV (reference sequence). CDR3 sequence reads: CASSFRSNYGYTF. The CDR3 nucleotides are TGTGCCAGCAGTTTTCGTTCTAACTATGGCTACACCTTC.